Shown below are 14 T cell receptor beta chains from a single sample sequenced in a study of spatial heterogeneity in lung cancer (dated by TCRdb to the late 2010s). Overall study results and their limits: A correlation was observed between the number of expanded intratumoral alpha and beta TCRs and the tumor nonsynonymous mutation count.

For these receptors, no antigen is known. Library creation used 5' RACE. TCRdb shows the sequencer as NextSeq 500. The public reads were quality trimmed at Q25 with fastp and then assembled into clones with MiXCR by TCRdb, keeping productive beta chains. Identical CDR3 proteins give one entry, which carries the most common genes and DNA. For this sample the table gives 6,100 or so distinct CDR3 sequences, of which roughly 6.3% were detected only once. The ten largest clones represent around 12% of the sample. The meaning of the sample's time point label: sample taken at primary tumor resection. The starting material was lung tumor tissue, obtained at surgery. The receptors stem from a male donor with early-stage non-small cell lung cancer.

This clonotype was seen ten or more times. V gene TRBV5-1 combines with J gene TRBJ2-5, with D tentatively TRBD2 (5 bases). CDR1 SGHRS and CDR2 YFSETQ come from the germline V gene. There are 14 residues in the CDR3. Trimming took 0 bases from V and 5 from J, leaving 11 bases between them. The CDR3 loop is CASSLDSRRETQYF. In DNA form, the CDR3 reads TGCGCCAGCAGCTTGGATTCCCGGAGGGAGACCCAGTACTTC. The entire variable domain, with the rest obtained from reference TRBV5-1 and TRBJ2-5, is as follows: KAGVTQTPRYLIKTRGQQVTLSCSPISGHRSVSWYQQTPGQGLQFLFEYFSETQRNKGNFPGRFSGRQFSNSRSEMNVSTLELGDSALYLCASSLDSRRETQYFGPGTRLLVL.

As regards this clonotype: A junction boundary mismatches the germline segment, possibly from a read error. The chain joins TRBV7-7 to TRBJ2-3, with D possibly being TRBD2 (6 bases). The germline V gene has CDR1 SSHAT and CDR2 FNYEAQ (reference sequence). The CDR3 runs 13 residues. For the CDR3, the DNA is TGTGCTAGCAGCTACAGACTAGGAGATACGCAGTATTTT. Amino acid sequence: CASSYRLGDTQYF.

In its sample, this clonotype ranks as medium-sized. The rearrangement joins TRBV2 to TRBJ2-3, with D possibly being TRBD1 (7 bases). V was trimmed by 8 bases and J by 2 bases, leaving 17 bases between them. The germline V gene has CDR1 SNHLY and CDR2 FYNNEI. CDR3 length: 15 amino acids. The CDR3 loop reads CASGRQGLSTDTQYF. The CDR3 region has the DNA TGTGCCAGCGGAAGACAGGGACTTTCCACAGATACGCAGTATTTT.

This clonotype qualifies as medium-sized. The chain combines TRBV6-2 or TRBV6-3 with TRBJ1-1; D is unresolved. CDR1 and CDR2 (germline): MNHEY, SVGEGT. The V end lost 0 bases, the J end lost 0 bases, and 11 bases lay between the germline ends. The CDR3 is 16 residues long. In nucleotides, the CDR3 is TGTGCCAGCAGTTACTCGGTCTACGGTATGAACACTGAAGCTTTCTTT. Translation gives CASSYSVYGMNTEAFF.

The chain carries TRBV6-1 and TRBJ2-1; 8 nucleotides line up with TRBD1. There are 17 residues in the CDR3. V lost 5 bases, J lost 4 bases, and 13 bases stayed unmatched. The germline CDR1 and CDR2 sequences are MNHNS and SASEGT. The CDR3 sequence is CASSLPRTGPGYNEQFF. CDR3 nucleotide sequence: TGTGCCAGCAGTCTACCCCGGACAGGGCCGGGATACAATGAGCAGTTCTTC.

This clonotype is medium-sized. The gene calls are TRBV7-8 and TRBJ2-4; D is uncertain. Trimming pared 5 bases from V and 3 bases from J, leaving 8 bases between. From germline, CDR1 is SGHVS and CDR2 FQNEAQ. This CDR3 contains 13 residues. The CDR3 protein is CASSPPVKNIQYF. CDR3 DNA sequence: TGTGCCAGCAGCCCCCCGGTCAAAAACATTCAGTACTTC.

This clonotype is labeled medium-sized (0.01 to 0.1%). This sequence joins TRBV28 and TRBJ2-7, with 7 nucleotides matching TRBD2. Germline V lookup: CDR1 MDHEN, CDR2 SYDVKM. After removal of 7 bases from V and 3 bases from J, the junction contained 3 bases not matched to a gene. The CDR3 sequence is 12 residues long. CDR3 sequence: CASKRGVYEQYF. In DNA form, the CDR3 reads TGTGCCAGCAAGCGGGGCGTCTACGAGCAGTACTTC.

This clonotype has only one observation. The chain employs TRBV5-6 and TRBJ2-2, with D possibly matching TRBD2 (6 bases). CDR1 is SGHDT, CDR2 YYEEEE, per germline. Between the trimmed V and J ends, which lost 1 base and 6 bases, there was a span of 13 bases. The CDR3 spans 15 residues. CDR3 sequence: CASSLRDFLSGELFF. CDR3 nucleotide sequence: TGTGCCAGCAGCTTGAGGGACTTCCTGTCCGGGGAGCTGTTTTTT. Supplemented by reference TRBV5-6 and TRBJ2-2, the full variable domain reads DAGVTQSPTHLIKTRGQQVTLRCSPKSGHDTVSWYQQALGQGPQFIFQYYEEEERQRGNFPDRFSGHQFPNYSSELNVNALLLGDSALYLCASSLRDFLSGELFFGEGSRLTVL.

This clonotype is classed as medium-sized. The chain carries TRBV6-2 or TRBV6-3 and TRBJ1-1; D gene unclear. The V and J ends lost 5 bases and 1 base respectively, with 8 bases between them. The CDR3 totals 13 residues. CDR1 and CDR2 (germline): MNHEY, SVGEGT. The CDR3 protein is CASSLRENTEAFF. The CDR3, as DNA: TGTGCCAGCAGTCTCCGGGAGAACACTGAAGCTTTCTTT.

This clonotype was recorded at least ten times. The J gene is TRBJ2-1, the V gene TRBV4-3; TRBD1 might be the D (5 bases). Germline CDR1 is LGHNA and CDR2 is YSLEER. Trimming cost V 0 bases and J 4 bases, with 10 bases left between them. The CDR3 totals 15 residues. The CDR3, as DNA: TGCGCCAGCAGCCAAGACTGGGGCGGATACAATGAGCAGTTCTTC. Translated, it gives CASSQDWGGYNEQFF.

The sample holds many counts of this clonotype. The genes are TRBV20-1 and TRBJ1-1; possibly TRBD1 for D (5 bases). CDR3 size: 13 residues. V lost 7 bases and J 4 bases, leaving 16 bases between the germline ends. The germline V gene encodes CDR1 DFQATT and CDR2 SNEGSKA (reference sequence). CDR3 sequence: CSVDQGRSTEAFF. In nucleotides, the CDR3 is TGCAGTGTAGATCAGGGACGAAGCACTGAAGCTTTCTTT.

Many counts were recorded for this clonotype. Here the CDR3 DNA reads TGCGCCAGCAGCCAAGAAGAGAGCGGGTGGGGCTACACCTTC. Its protein product is CASSQEESGWGYTF. The genes are TRBV4-3 and TRBJ1-2; no clear D. The CDR3 sequence is 14 residues long. Trimming removed 0 bases at V and 8 bases at J, with 13 bases between. Germline assignment: CDR1 LGHNA and CDR2 YSLEER.

On this clonotype itself: This clone may be a read error of a much larger clone one base away. The rearrangement uses TRBV5-6 and TRBJ2-7, with D maybe TRBD2 (5 bases). The V and J ends lost 0 bases and 9 bases respectively, with 7 bases between them. CDR3 length equals 11 residues. Germline values: CDR1 SGHDT, CDR2 YYEEEE. The CDR3 region has the DNA TGTGCCAGCAGCTTGGGGAGCGGGCAGTACTTC. It specifies CASSLGSGQYF.

This clonotype was seen many times. The V and J genes are TRBV24-1 and TRBJ2-5; the D gene is possibly TRBD1 (5 bases). Germline V gene lookup returns CDR1 KGHDR and CDR2 SFDVKD. The CDR3 spans 16 residues. Trimming removed 4 bases from V and 1 base from J, with 15 bases in between. The CDR3 protein is CATSDPGRVGQETQYF. The CDR3 nucleotides are TGTGCCACCAGTGACCCCGGCAGGGTAGGCCAAGAGACCCAGTACTTC.